This T cell receptor beta chain derives from a study of a mutant IDH1 vaccine in newly diagnosed glioma. Overall study context: The patients were given eight vaccinations, one each in weeks 1, 3, 5, 7, 11, 15, 19 and 23. Pretreatment consisted of radiotherapy, temozolomide, or both, with most receiving both.

The method was immunoSEQ multiplex PCR; TCRdb's version includes in-frame clones alone and lacks a portion of them. The sample shows 60,000 to 75,000 clones, roughly 80% of them seen only once. Time point: week 11, during vaccination. Each dose delivered 300 ug of mutant IDH1 20-mer peptide subcutaneously with imiquimod. About this clone: As yet, its antigen is unknown.

CDR3 length equals 15 residues. V dropped 0 bases and J dropped 5 bases, with 12 bases sitting between them. CDR1 is SGDLS and CDR2 is YYNGEE in the germline V gene. The sequencing used PBMCs, collected from a glioma patient whose treatment included an IDH1 peptide vaccine. The sequence was collected from a man aged 25-45 years with glioma. The chain joins TRBV9 to TRBJ2-1; perhaps TRBD1 as D (6 bases). Written as DNA, the CDR3 is TGTGCCAGCAGCGTAGGGGGGACACCGAACAATGAGCAGTTCTTC. It translates to CASSVGGTPNNEQFF.